The clone carrying this T cell receptor (beta chain) has at least ten counts. Its specificity is not known. Germline V gene data show CDR1 as MGHRA and CDR2 as YSYEKL. The CDR3 contains 15 residues. V lost 4 bases and J lost 0, with 11 bases in between. The data are from a study of CD8 T cells in ankylosing spondylitis. General study findings and limits: Peripheral blood held disease-linked clones only at relatively low frequency, and these were CD8+.

A quantitative 5'-RACE method, one with molecular barcodes, was used to make TCR beta libraries. In TCRdb, the 5' RACE reads were re-called with MiXCR into one record per CDR3 protein. The sample shows some 130,000 distinct CDR3 sequences, roughly 7.7% of them seen only once. This TCR was sampled from a male donor with ankylosing spondylitis. The sequenced sample consisted of synovial fluid, either unsorted or a sorted T cell fraction (not recorded which). The chain couples TRBV4-1 to TRBJ2-3, with D possibly called TRBD1 or TRBD2 (5 bases each). The CDR3 sequence is CASSRGTSSTDTQYF. Written as DNA, the CDR3 is TGCGCCAGCAGCCGAGGGACGTCTAGCACAGATACGCAGTATTTT.